These 13 T cell receptor beta chains originate from one sample sequenced in a study of CD8 T cells in ankylosing spondylitis. TCRdb redid the calling of the 5' RACE reads with MiXCR, one entry per CDR3 protein. The sample holds 130,000 or so distinct CDR3 sequences, more than 6.5% seen once. The sequenced material came from blood, either unsorted or a sorted T cell fraction (not recorded which). These receptors were taken from a male donor with ankylosing spondylitis or in good health (not recorded which).

A few counts support this clonotype. V gene TRBV29-1 combines with J gene TRBJ1-1, with D perhaps TRBD1 (6 bases). Trimming took off 6 bases at V and 3 bases at J, with 8 bases between the two ends. Per germline, CDR1 SQVTM and CDR2 ANQGSEA. CDR3 length equals 11 residues. The CDR3 is CSVYRDTEAFF. CDR3 DNA sequence: TGCAGCGTCTACAGGGACACTGAAGCTTTCTTT.

This clonotype was counted at least ten times. The chain carries TRBV27 and TRBJ2-7; 7 bases align to TRBD2. The germline CDR1 and CDR2 sequences are MNHEY and SMNVEV (reference sequence). The CDR3 runs to 14 residues. V lost 5 bases and J lost 5; bases outside the gene matches: 9. CDR3 region: CASSRGGYLHEQYF. The CDR3, as DNA: TGTGCCAGCAGTCGCGGGGGTTACCTTCACGAGCAGTACTTC.

This clonotype was seen repeatedly, ten times or more. V is TRBV5-1 and J is TRBJ2-1; weak D call: TRBD2 (5 bases). The CDR3 spans 15 residues. CDR1 is SGHRS and CDR2 is YFSETQ in the germline V gene. The V end was cut by 4 bases, the J end by 4 bases, with 15 bases between. In DNA, the CDR3 is TGCGCCAGCAGCGAGGCCGCTAGCAGGTACAATGAGCAGTTCTTC. This translates into CASSEAASRYNEQFF.

Many counts were recorded for this clonotype. The chain is built from TRBV10-3 and TRBJ1-2; 8 bases align to TRBD1. This CDR3 is built from 15 residues. Per germline, CDR1 ENHRY and CDR2 SYGVKD. The trim removed 3 bases at V and 6 bases at J, leaving 9 bases unmatched. Here the CDR3 reads CAISERTGPPDGYTF. CDR3 bases: TGTGCCATCAGTGAAAGGACAGGGCCACCCGATGGCTACACCTTC.

This clonotype was detected ten times or more. The CDR3 nucleotides are TGCAGTGCTAGAGGGACAGGGGCCTTGAGCTCCTACAATGAGCAGTTCTTC. Residues: CSARGTGALSSYNEQFF. The chain links TRBV20-1 to TRBJ2-1; 9 bases map to TRBD1. This CDR3 is 17 amino acids long. Germline V CDR1 and CDR2: DFQATT, SNEGSKA (reference sequence). Germline trimming cut 1 base from V and 0 bases from J; bases unmatched to any gene: 7.

This clonotype showed up many times. The rearrangement links TRBV3-1 to TRBJ2-2, with a possible D match to TRBD1 (5 bases). Germline V gene lookup returns CDR1 LGHDT and CDR2 YNNKEL (reference sequence). Trimming cost V 4 bases and J 3 bases, with 15 bases left between them. The CDR3 spans 16 residues. In nucleotides, the CDR3 is TGTGCCAGCAGCCCGTTGGGGCAGGGCTACACCGGGGAGCTGTTTTTT. Its translation is CASSPLGQGYTGELFF.

This clonotype was detected many times. The chain combines TRBV10-3 with TRBJ2-5, with D possibly TRBD2 on 6 matching bases. With 6 bases removed from V and 2 bases from J, the gap between germline ends came to 10 bases. Germline CDR1 reads ENHRY; CDR2 reads SYGVKD. This CDR3 is 13 amino acids long. In DNA, the CDR3 is TGTGCCATCAGGCTAGCGCTACAAGAGACCCAGTACTTC. It yields the protein CAIRLALQETQYF.

This clonotype was seen at least ten times. The CDR3 here is CSARGGGGRTEAFF. CDR3 DNA sequence: TGCAGTGCTAGAGGTGGAGGAGGGCGCACTGAAGCTTTCTTT. The chain combines TRBV20-1 with TRBJ1-1; D gene uncertain. Germline CDR1 is DFQATT and CDR2 is SNEGSKA (reference sequence). Trimming shortened V by 1 base and J by 4 bases, and 13 bases separated the two germline ends. There are 14 residues in the CDR3.

This clonotype appeared many times. The V gene is TRBV7-9, the J gene TRBJ2-2, with D perhaps TRBD2 (6 bases). This CDR3 contains 15 residues. V lost 2 bases to trimming and J lost 7 bases, with 14 bases between them. Germline CDR1 and CDR2: SEHNR and FQNEAQ (reference sequence). CDR3 loop: CASSLSGVTVGELFF. CDR3 bases: TGTGCCAGCAGCTTATCGGGGGTTACCGTCGGGGAGCTGTTTTTT. Filled out from reference TRBV7-9 and TRBJ2-2, the complete variable domain reads DTGVSQNPRHKITKRGQNVTFRCDPISEHNRLYWYRQTLGQGPEFLTYFQNEAQLEKSRLLSDRFSAERPKGSFSTLEIQRTEQGDSAMYLCASSLSGVTVGELFFGEGSRLTVL.

This clonotype occurred many times. V is TRBV20-1 and J is TRBJ2-2; TRBD2 aligns across 7 bases. The CDR3 length is 18 residues. V gave up 3 bases and J gave up 0 bases; unmatched junction bases: 13. The germline V gene has CDR1 DFQATT and CDR2 SNEGSKA (reference sequence). The CDR3 loop reads CSARGSVIGLANTGELFF. The CDR3 DNA reads as TGCAGTGCTAGGGGGAGCGTTATCGGACTAGCGAACACCGGGGAGCTGTTTTTT.

This clonotype was detected only a few times. This chain connects TRBV7-9 to TRBJ2-7; weak D call: TRBD1 (5 bases). CDR1 and CDR2 from the germline V gene are SEHNR and FQNEAQ (reference sequence). Trimming took off 5 bases at V and 6 bases at J, with 14 bases between the two ends. CDR3 length: 13 amino acids. CDR3 protein: CASSQGKGGEQYF. In DNA, the CDR3 is TGTGCCAGCAGCCAGGGTAAGGGTGGCGAGCAGTACTTC.

This clonotype was counted ten times or more. The CDR3 DNA reads TGCGCCAGCAGCTTGTCTGGTCGGGGTGACACCGGGGAGCTGTTTTTT. This codes for CASSLSGRGDTGELFF. This rearrangement joins TRBV5-1 to TRBJ2-2; the D gene is possibly TRBD2 (5 bases). Germline CDR1 SGHRS, CDR2 YFSETQ. The V end lost 1 base, the J end lost 3 bases, and 13 bases lay between the germline ends. The CDR3 has 16 residues.

This clonotype was counted at least ten times. The V call is TRBV5-1, the J call TRBJ1-1; D gene ambiguous. Trimming removed 1 base at V and 1 base at J, with 5 bases between. CDR3 size: 13 residues. Germline V gives CDR1 SGHRS, CDR2 YFSETQ. CDR3 in amino acids: CASSLSTNTEAFF. The CDR3 DNA reads as TGCGCCAGCAGCTTGTCAACGAACACTGAAGCTTTCTTT.